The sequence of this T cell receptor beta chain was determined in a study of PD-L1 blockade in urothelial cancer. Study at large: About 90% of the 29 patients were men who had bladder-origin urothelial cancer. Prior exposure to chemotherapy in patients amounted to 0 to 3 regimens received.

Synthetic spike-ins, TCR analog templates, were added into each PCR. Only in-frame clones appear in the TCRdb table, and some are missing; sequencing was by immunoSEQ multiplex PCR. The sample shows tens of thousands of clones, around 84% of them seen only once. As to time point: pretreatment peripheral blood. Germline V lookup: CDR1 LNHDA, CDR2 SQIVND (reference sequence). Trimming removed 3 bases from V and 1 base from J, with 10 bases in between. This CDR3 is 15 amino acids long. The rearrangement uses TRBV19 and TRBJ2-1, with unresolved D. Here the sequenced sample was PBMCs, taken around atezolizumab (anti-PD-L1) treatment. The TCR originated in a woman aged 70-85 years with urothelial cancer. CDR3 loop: CASSIGSPSYNEQFF. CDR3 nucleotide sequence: TGTGCCAGTAGTATTGGTAGTCCATCCTACAATGAGCAGTTCTTC.